This T cell receptor (beta chain) came from a study of cytomegalovirus exposure and HLA in healthy donors. Study overall: The early release's HLA-typed donors yielded some 85 million unique TCRs. The study's findings and limits: Reports state that TCR beta sequences accurately predicted most subjects' HLA-A and HLA-B alleles. In an earlier analysis, productive rearrangement rates for most beta V segments clustered near 87% or 30%. Most of the CMV-associated TCR beta chains (in a later analysis) appeared to be HLA-restricted.

About this clone: Its antigen is not identified.

Both 60 Vbeta primers and 13 Jbeta primers went into the PCR. Data came from immunoSEQ multiplex PCR; TCRdb stores just in-frame clones and leaves some out. The data show roughly 190,000 clones, around a tenth seen once. Per germline, CDR1 LNHNV and CDR2 YYDKDF (reference sequence). V trimming: 3 bases; J trimming: 3 bases; junction bases outside the gene matches: 4. The CDR3 sequence is 14 residues long. The chain couples TRBV15 to TRBJ1-1, with 7 bases fitting TRBD1. The receptor's source is a woman aged 25 to 39 in good health and CMV-seropositive. Sequencing input: PBMCs. CDR3 nucleotides: TGTGCCACCAGCAGTAAAAGGGGGCACACTGAAGCTTTCTTT. This translates into CATSSKRGHTEAFF.